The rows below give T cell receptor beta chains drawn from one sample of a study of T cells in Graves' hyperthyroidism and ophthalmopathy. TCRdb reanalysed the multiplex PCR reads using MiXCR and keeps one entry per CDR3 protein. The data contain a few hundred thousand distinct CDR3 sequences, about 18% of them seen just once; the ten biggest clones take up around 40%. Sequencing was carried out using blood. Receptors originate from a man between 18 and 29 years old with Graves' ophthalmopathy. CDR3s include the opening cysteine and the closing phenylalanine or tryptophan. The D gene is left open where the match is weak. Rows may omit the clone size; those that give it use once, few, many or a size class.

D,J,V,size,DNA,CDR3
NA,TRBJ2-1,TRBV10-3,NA,TGTGCCGCAATCCAGGGGGGTTCCTACAATGAGCAGTTCTTC,CAAIQGGSYNEQFF
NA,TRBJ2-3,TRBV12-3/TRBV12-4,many,TGTGCCAGCAGTGACAACCATCCTAGCACAGATACGCAGTATTTT,CASSDNHPSTDTQYF
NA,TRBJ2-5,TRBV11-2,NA,TGTGCCAGCAGCTCGTTCCGGGACATGATTCAAGAGACCCAGTACTTC,CASSSFRDMIQETQYF
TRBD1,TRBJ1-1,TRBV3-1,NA,TGTGCCAGCAGCCATTGGACAGGGTGGGCTTTCTTT,CASSHWTGWAFF
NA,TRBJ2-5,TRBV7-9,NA,TGTGCCAGCAGCACCCGGCGGGACAGTGCTTTCGGGACCCAGTACTTC,CASSTRRDSAFGTQYF
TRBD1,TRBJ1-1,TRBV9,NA,TGTGCCAGCAGCCAAGAGGGACAGCCGAACACTGAAGCTTTCTTT,CASSQEGQPNTEAFF
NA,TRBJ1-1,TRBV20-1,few,TGCAGTGCTAGCCGTCTGATGGGGAACACTGAAGCTTTCTTT,CSASRLMGNTEAFF
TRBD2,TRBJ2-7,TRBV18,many,TGTGCCAGCTCGCAACCGGGACTATTTTACGAGCAGTACTTC,CASSQPGLFYEQYF
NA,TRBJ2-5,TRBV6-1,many,TGTGCCAGCCGCCTTCAGAGGGACCAAGAGACCCAGTACTTC,CASRLQRDQETQYF
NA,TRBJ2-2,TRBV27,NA,TGTGCCAACAGTTTTTCAACCGGGGAGCTGTTTTTT,CANSFSTGELFF
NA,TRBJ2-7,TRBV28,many,TGTGCCAGCAGACCTACACGGGGGGCGAGCTCCTACGAGCAGTACTTC,CASRPTRGASSYEQYF
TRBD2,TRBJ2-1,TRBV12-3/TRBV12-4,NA,TGTGCCAGCAGGGCGGGGCTAGCGGAGGGCGATGAGCAGTTCTTC,CASRAGLAEGDEQFF
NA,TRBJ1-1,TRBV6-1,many,TGTGCCAGCAGTGACGTGGACAGTATGAACACTGAAGCTTTCTTT,CASSDVDSMNTEAFF
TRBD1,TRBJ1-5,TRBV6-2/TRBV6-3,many,TGTGCCAGCAGAAAAGGACAGGGAGGCAATCAGCCCCAGCATTTT,CASRKGQGGNQPQHF
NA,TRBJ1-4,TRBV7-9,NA,TGTGCCAGCGCCCTCAGTAGGCTAGATGAAAAACTGTTTTTT,CASALSRLDEKLFF
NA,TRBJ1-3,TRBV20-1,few,TGCAGTGCTAGAGACATTGAGAACACCATATATTTT,CSARDIENTIYF
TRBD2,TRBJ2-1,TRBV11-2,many,TGTGCCAGCAGCTTAGTTCGGGCTAGCGGGGTAGAGAATGAGCAGTTCTTC,CASSLVRASGVENEQFF
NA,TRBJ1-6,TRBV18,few,TGTGCCAGCTCACCATTCAGGACTGACCCACCCCTCCACTTT,CASSPFRTDPPLHF
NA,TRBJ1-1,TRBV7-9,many,TGTGCCAGCAGTGGACAAGTCGACACTGAAGCTTTCTTT,CASSGQVDTEAFF
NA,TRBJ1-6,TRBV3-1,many,TGTGCCAGCAGCCAGCAATCAGGGAGGAATTCACCCCTCCACTTT,CASSQQSGRNSPLHF
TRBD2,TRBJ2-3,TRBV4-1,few,TGCGCCAGCAGCCCCTACCGTAGCGGGGATACGCAGTATTTT,CASSPYRSGDTQYF
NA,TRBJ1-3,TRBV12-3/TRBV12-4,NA,TGTGCCAGCAGTTCGAGGACTTTTCAGTCTGGAAACACCATATATTTT,CASSSRTFQSGNTIYF
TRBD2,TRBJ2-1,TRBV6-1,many,TGTGCCAGCGACCTAGCGGGGCCCTCCTACAATGAGCAGTTCTTC,CASDLAGPSYNEQFF
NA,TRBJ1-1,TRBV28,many,TGTGCCAGCAGACCGGGACTGAACACTGAAGCTTTCTTT,CASRPGLNTEAFF
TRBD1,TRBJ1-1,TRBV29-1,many,TGCAGCGAAAACAGGGGGCGAGGAACTGAAGCTTTCTTT,CSENRGRGTEAFF
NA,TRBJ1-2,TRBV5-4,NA,TGTGCCAGCAGCTTGGGGGAGGACTATGGCTACACCTTC,CASSLGEDYGYTF
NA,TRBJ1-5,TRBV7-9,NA,TGTGCCAGCAGTCGGGACTCTAGCGGGGGGCAGGGTGGACAGCCCCAGCATTTT,CASSRDSSGGQGGQPQHF
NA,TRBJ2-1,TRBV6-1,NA,TGTGCCAGCAGTGAACTAAATCCTGCGGTGATCAATGAGCAGTTCTTC,CASSELNPAVINEQFF
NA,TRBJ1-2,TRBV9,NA,TGTGCCAGCAGCGTAGGAATACAGTCCGGCTATGGCTACGCCTTC,CASSVGIQSGYGYAF